Listed below are T cell receptor beta chains from one sample, sequenced in a study of human versus mouse CDR3 diversity and MHC coevolution. Method: immunoSEQ multiplex PCR; TCRdb's copy keeps in-frame clones and lacks some. The data show around 59,000 clones, approximately 94% seen once. Sample: naive CD4+ T cells from blood. The source is a person in their sixties or seventies in good health. The CDR3 runs from the conserved cysteine through the conserved F or W. The order of the fields is V gene, clone size, D gene, J gene, CDR3 protein, CDR3 DNA. The D gene is left open where the match is weak. For some rows the clone size is stated as once, few or many, or as a class when expanded; others skip it.

TRBV10-3	few	NA	TRBJ1-5	CAIRGLDNQPQHF	TGTGCCATCCGAGGGTTGGACAATCAGCCCCAGCATTTT
TRBV10-2	NA	TRBD2	TRBJ2-1	CASSGAAGGSYNEQFF	TGCGCCAGCAGTGGGGCTGCCGGGGGGTCCTACAATGAGCAGTTCTTC
TRBV7-2	NA	TRBD1	TRBJ1-3	CASSPPDRVGHTIYF	TGTGCCAGCAGCCCCCCCGACAGGGTAGGGCACACCATATATTTT
TRBV11-2	NA	TRBD2	TRBJ2-7	CASSLVGGRVDEQYF	TGTGCCAGCAGCTTAGTGGGCGGGAGGGTTGACGAGCAGTACTTC
TRBV18	few	NA	TRBJ1-5	CASSPDSNQPQHF	TGTGCCAGCTCACCGGACAGTAATCAGCCCCAGCATTTT
TRBV25-1	NA	NA	TRBJ2-4	CASSEFRDPNIQYF	TGTGCCAGCAGTGAATTCAGGGATCCAAACATTCAGTACTTC
TRBV5-4	NA	TRBD2	TRBJ2-1	CASSPRLAGGNEQFF	TGTGCCAGCAGCCCTCGACTAGCGGGCGGCAATGAGCAGTTCTTC
TRBV5-1	NA	TRBD1	TRBJ2-5	CASSVGQGAETQYF	TGCGCCAGCAGCGTGGGACAGGGGGCCGAGACCCAGTACTTC
TRBV6-4	NA	NA	TRBJ2-3	CASSGDLDAGTQYF	TGTGCCAGCAGTGGAGATCTAGACGCCGGGACGCAGTATTTT
TRBV19	NA	NA	TRBJ2-5	CASSLGYPETQYF	TGTGCCAGTAGCCTGGGCTACCCGGAGACCCAGTACTTC
TRBV6-5	NA	NA	TRBJ1-3	CASSDGRSGNTIYF	TGTGCCAGCAGTGACGGGAGAAGCGGGAACACCATATATTTT
TRBV5-1	few	TRBD2	TRBJ2-7	CASRGGSGILRDEQYF	TGCGCCAGCCGCGGGGGTAGCGGGATTTTACGGGACGAGCAGTACTTC
TRBV18	NA	NA	TRBJ1-5	CASSPDSNQPQHF	TGTGCCAGCTCACCGGACTCAAATCAGCCCCAGCATTTT
TRBV9	NA	TRBD2	TRBJ2-1	CASSPTTAGTSYNEQFF	TGTGCCAGCAGCCCTACGACGGCCGGGACTAGCTACAATGAGCAGTTCTTC
TRBV15	NA	NA	TRBJ1-2	CATSRVQNSYTF	TGTGCCACCAGCAGAGTTCAGAATTCCTACACCTTC
TRBV9	NA	TRBD2	TRBJ2-5	CASSVGTSETLGQETQYF	TGTGCCAGCAGCGTAGGCACTAGCGAGACATTAGGCCAAGAGACCCAGTACTTC
TRBV7-6	NA	NA	TRBJ1-1	CASSLRLNTEAFF	TGTGCCAGCAGCTTGAGGCTGAACACTGAAGCTTTCTTT
TRBV7-6	NA	NA	TRBJ2-1	CASSPRSTGNNEQFF	TGTGCCAGCAGCCCCAGAAGCACAGGGAATAATGAGCAGTTCTTC
TRBV11-2	NA	NA	TRBJ2-7	CASSAGVAREQYF	TGTGCCAGCAGCGCAGGCGTGGCCCGGGAGCAGTACTTC
TRBV6-4	NA	TRBD1	TRBJ2-7	CASSDRQGATVREQYF	TGTGCCAGCAGTGACAGACAGGGGGCCACTGTCCGCGAGCAGTACTTC
TRBV9	once	NA	TRBJ2-2	CASGSDTLTGELFF	TGTGCCAGCGGCTCGGACACCCTCACCGGGGAGCTGTTTTTT
TRBV30	NA	TRBD1	TRBJ2-1	CAWIEPARTGNNEQFF	TGTGCCTGGATCGAACCCGCGCGGACAGGGAACAATGAGCAGTTCTTC
TRBV6-1	NA	NA	TRBJ2-1	CASSVSPGPYNEQFF	TGTGCCAGCAGTGTAAGCCCTGGGCCCTACAATGAGCAGTTCTTC
TRBV9	NA	NA	TRBJ1-1	CASSVVRDTEAFF	TGTGCCAGCAGCGTAGTCAGGGACACTGAAGCTTTCTTT